A selection of T cell receptor beta chains follows, all from one sample in a study of T cells in Graves' hyperthyroidism and ophthalmopathy. TCRdb redid the calling of the multiplex PCR reads with MiXCR, one entry per CDR3 protein. The sample lists hundreds of thousands of distinct CDR3 sequences; approximately 19% were seen once. The sample comprised blood. The receptors derive from a woman aged 45-60 years with Graves' hyperthyroidism that later progressed to Graves' ophthalmopathy. The conserved cysteine and the conserved F or W are not part of the CDR3 here. Not every row has a clone size; where given, it reads once, few, many or a size class.

j_gene	v_gene	abundance	CDR3aa
TRBJ2-1	TRBV6-1	few	ASKKQGGDYNEQF
TRBJ1-2	TRBV11-2	many	ASRAQNYGYT
TRBJ2-6	TRBV11-1	.	ASSPARAAGANVLT
TRBJ2-3	TRBV4-1	.	ASSQTGTSGGADTQY
TRBJ2-3	TRBV14	.	ASSQVGEAFSGVWMDDTQY
TRBJ1-1	TRBV6-1	.	ASRGRENTEAF
TRBJ2-7	TRBV2	few	ASSGERGGYEQY
TRBJ1-4	TRBV19	few	ASSMGYRVGEKLF
TRBJ2-3	TRBV3-1	many	ASRYGAGASTDTQY
TRBJ1-1	TRBV12-3/TRBV12-4	many	ASSWGLGNTEAF
TRBJ1-2	TRBV9	few	ASSVDWVGDYGYT
TRBJ2-2	TRBV11-3	few	ASSSWGWENTGELF
TRBJ2-1	TRBV4-2	once	ASSQAPTSGAYNEQF
TRBJ1-2	TRBV6-1	many	ASSETGRFGGYGYT
TRBJ2-7	TRBV12-3/TRBV12-4	few	ASSFGRGLDEQY
TRBJ2-4	TRBV5-1	.	ASSLEGTAVVGNIQY
TRBJ2-1	TRBV6-6	many	ASSYSYPSGGKYNEQF
TRBJ1-2	TRBV3-1	few	ASSQDNAGVYGYT
TRBJ1-1	TRBV18	many	ASSPRQGWTEAF
TRBJ2-3	TRBV20-1	many	SAAGLAGGTPYEDTQY
TRBJ1-6	TRBV30	many	ACTGWARNSPLH
TRBJ2-7	TRBV30	.	AWSDRHTGQY
TRBJ1-4	TRBV6-1	.	ASRTGRIRTATNEKLF
TRBJ2-5	TRBV27	many	ASSPWGETQY
TRBJ1-2	TRBV2	many	ASPGDTRGRIYGYT
TRBJ2-1	TRBV7-3	.	ASSLGGLAEVYNEQF
TRBJ1-1	TRBV7-9	few	ASSPDYRLEAF
TRBJ1-2	TRBV7-2	few	ASTTGQGLGGYT
TRBJ1-5	TRBV5-1	.	ASSSGQPFSPQH
TRBJ2-3	TRBV4-2	few	ASSQDDGTSPDTQY
TRBJ1-4	TRBV19	.	ASSEAGQKNEKLF